These T cell receptor beta chains were read from a single sample in a study of beta chain features in type 1 diabetes. Only in-frame clones appear in the TCRdb table, and some are missing; sequencing was by immunoSEQ multiplex PCR. In the table there are about 410,000 clones, roughly 13% of which are singletons. Sample: naive CD4+ T cells from blood. The receptors here all came from a man aged 25-40 years in good health. CDR3s include the opening cysteine and the closing phenylalanine or tryptophan. A D gene is named only where the DNA matches it firmly. Clone size appears in some rows only: once, few, many, or a class for an expanded clone.

V gene,clone size,J gene,D gene,CDR3 protein,CDR3 DNA
TRBV5-1,NA,TRBJ2-3,NA,CASSFGRTLTDTQYF,TGCGCCAGCAGCTTCGGCCGGACATTAACAGATACGCAGTATTTT
TRBV7-6,few,TRBJ1-1,NA,CASSLAGEVRTEAFF,TGTGCCAGCAGCTTAGCGGGAGAAGTACGTACTGAAGCTTTCTTT
TRBV6-5,few,TRBJ2-7,NA,CASSFTGKYEQYF,TGTGCCAGCAGCTTCACAGGGAAATACGAGCAGTACTTC
TRBV15,NA,TRBJ2-3,TRBD1,CATSSTGGTDTQYF,TGTGCCACCAGCAGCACAGGGGGAACAGATACGCAGTATTTT
TRBV30,NA,TRBJ1-4,NA,CAWDKSNLGKLFF,TGTGCCTGGGACAAGTCTAACCTTGGAAAACTGTTTTTT
TRBV7-9,few,TRBJ1-1,NA,CASSLYGENTEAFF,TGTGCCAGCAGCTTATACGGCGAGAACACTGAAGCTTTCTTT
TRBV7-2,few,TRBJ2-3,TRBD2,CASSSRSGGVTQYF,TGTGCCAGCAGTTCCCGAAGCGGGGGCGTCACGCAGTATTTT
TRBV19,NA,TRBJ2-5,TRBD2,CASSSLAGASGETQYF,TGTGCCAGTAGTTCGCTAGCGGGAGCGTCGGGGGAGACCCAGTACTTC
TRBV30,few,TRBJ1-5,TRBD1,CAWADRDNQPQHF,TGTGCCTGGGCCGACAGGGACAATCAGCCCCAGCATTTT
TRBV20-1,few,TRBJ1-1,NA,CSARLSTEAFF,TGCAGTGCTAGACTAAGCACTGAAGCTTTCTTT
TRBV18,few,TRBJ2-1,NA,CASSPQTGEQFF,TGTGCCAGCTCACCACAAACAGGCGAGCAGTTCTTC
TRBV4-3,NA,TRBJ1-6,TRBD1,CASSQEGQQNSPLHF,TGCGCCAGCAGCCAAGAGGGACAGCAGAATTCACCCCTCCACTTT
TRBV20-1,few,TRBJ1-1,NA,CSAKVNTEAFF,TGCAGTGCTAAAGTGAACACTGAAGCTTTCTTT
TRBV4-3,NA,TRBJ2-6,NA,CASSQDHSGANVLTF,TGCGCCAGCAGCCAAGATCACTCTGGGGCCAACGTCCTGACTTTC
TRBV9,few,TRBJ2-7,TRBD1,CASSVGGQGYEQYF,TGTGCCAGCAGCGTAGGAGGACAGGGCTACGAGCAGTACTTC
TRBV11-3,NA,TRBJ1-2,NA,CASSLRHGGSYTF,TGTGCCAGCAGCTTACGCCATGGGGGTTCCTACACCTTC
TRBV7-3,NA,TRBJ2-3,TRBD1,CASSSTGGGYTQYF,TGTGCCAGCAGCTCGACAGGGGGCGGGTATACGCAGTATTTT
TRBV7-9,few,TRBJ2-1,TRBD2,CASSRNLAGLYNEQFF,TGTGCCAGCAGCCGAAACCTAGCGGGACTATACAATGAGCAGTTCTTC
TRBV7-9,few,TRBJ1-1,TRBD1,CASSAGGNSNTEAFF,TGTGCCAGCAGCGCAGGGGGCAATTCGAACACTGAAGCTTTCTTT
TRBV4-1,NA,TRBJ2-6,NA,CASSQGWSGANVLTF,TGCGCCAGCAGCCAAGGTTGGTCTGGGGCCAACGTCCTGACTTTC
TRBV5-1,few,TRBJ2-3,NA,CASSPGPGTDTQYF,TGCGCCAGCAGCCCCGGCCCTGGGACAGATACGCAGTATTTT
TRBV4-3,few,TRBJ2-5,TRBD2,CASSQSYRSGGGRQETQYF,TGCGCCAGCAGCCAATCGTATCGGAGCGGGGGAGGGCGGCAAGAGACCCAGTACTTC
TRBV5-1,NA,TRBJ2-1,NA,CASSWGLEYNEQFF,TGCGCCAGCAGCTGGGGCCTGGAGTACAATGAGCAGTTCTTC
TRBV15,few,TRBJ1-1,TRBD1,CATSRSGGTEAFF,TGTGCCACCAGCAGATCAGGGGGCACTGAAGCTTTCTTT
TRBV4-2,NA,TRBJ2-3,TRBD2,CASSQGSTSGSTDTQYF,TGTGCCAGCAGCCAAGGTTCGACTAGCGGGAGCACAGATACGCAGTATTTT
TRBV10-2,few,TRBJ2-1,NA,CASREQAYNEQFF,TGCGCCAGCAGAGAACAGGCTTACAATGAGCAGTTCTTC
TRBV10-3,few,TRBJ2-3,NA,CAIRAQGSTDTQYF,TGTGCCATCAGAGCACAGGGTAGCACAGATACGCAGTATTTT
TRBV6-1,few,TRBJ1-2,NA,CASSATSTPFTGTSGYTF,TGTGCCAGCAGTGCCACTAGTACCCCCTTTACAGGGACCTCTGGCTACACCTTC
TRBV11-2,NA,TRBJ1-4,TRBD1,CASSRDRAGEKLFF,TGTGCCAGCAGCAGGGACAGGGCTGGGGAAAAACTGTTTTTT
TRBV7-8,few,TRBJ1-2,NA,CASSLVTGGRANYGYTF,TGTGCCAGCAGCTTAGTGACCGGCGGCAGGGCAAACTATGGCTACACCTTC
TRBV6-6,NA,TRBJ1-2,NA,CASSYSSNYGYTF,TGTGCCAGCAGTTACTCGAGTAACTATGGCTACACCTTC
TRBV15,NA,TRBJ2-5,NA,CATSLGETQYF,TGTGCCACCAGTTTGGGGGAGACCCAGTACTTC
TRBV7-2,NA,TRBJ1-2,NA,CASSLSGSPTNYGYTF,TGTGCCAGCAGCCTTTCGGGGTCGCCGACTAACTATGGCTACACCTTC
TRBV7-2,NA,TRBJ2-7,NA,CASSLGVRSYEQYF,TGTGCCAGCAGTTTGGGGGTCCGCTCCTACGAGCAGTACTTC
TRBV19,NA,TRBJ2-1,TRBD2,CASKPGLAGPPVNEQFF,TGTGCCAGTAAACCGGGACTAGCGGGACCGCCGGTCAATGAGCAGTTCTTC
TRBV10-2,few,TRBJ2-3,NA,CASSGGRTDTQYF,TGCGCCAGCAGCGGAGGGAGGACAGATACGCAGTATTTT
TRBV12-2,NA,TRBJ2-5,NA,CASRLRERGYF,TGTGCAAGTCGCCTTCGGGAGCGGGGGTACTTC
TRBV7-9,NA,TRBJ2-3,TRBD2,CASSPNSGSRDTQYF,TGTGCCAGCAGCCCCAATAGCGGGAGTAGAGATACGCAGTATTTT
TRBV7-2,NA,TRBJ2-5,NA,CASSLKFTQYF,TGTGCCAGCAGCTTAAAATTTACCCAGTACTTC
TRBV7-8,NA,TRBJ2-5,NA,CASRRRQETQYF,TGTGCCAGCCGCAGGAGACAAGAGACCCAGTACTTC
TRBV2,NA,TRBJ2-7,NA,CASSAREGASLYEQYF,TGTGCCAGCAGTGCCAGGGAGGGGGCTTCCCTCTACGAGCAGTACTTC
TRBV7-8,NA,TRBJ2-1,TRBD1,CASSFRTGSQEQFF,TGTGCCAGCAGCTTCAGGACAGGGTCGCAAGAGCAGTTCTTC
TRBV6-1,few,TRBJ1-2,NA,CASSEAIGLSGYTF,TGTGCCAGCAGTGAAGCCATAGGGCTTAGTGGCTACACCTTC
TRBV15,NA,TRBJ1-5,NA,CATSREGRSNQPQHF,TGTGCCACCAGCAGAGAAGGCCGGAGCAATCAGCCCCAGCATTTT
TRBV7-2,NA,TRBJ2-5,NA,CASSSFRGALETQYF,TGTGCCAGCAGCTCATTCCGGGGGGCCTTGGAGACCCAGTACTTC